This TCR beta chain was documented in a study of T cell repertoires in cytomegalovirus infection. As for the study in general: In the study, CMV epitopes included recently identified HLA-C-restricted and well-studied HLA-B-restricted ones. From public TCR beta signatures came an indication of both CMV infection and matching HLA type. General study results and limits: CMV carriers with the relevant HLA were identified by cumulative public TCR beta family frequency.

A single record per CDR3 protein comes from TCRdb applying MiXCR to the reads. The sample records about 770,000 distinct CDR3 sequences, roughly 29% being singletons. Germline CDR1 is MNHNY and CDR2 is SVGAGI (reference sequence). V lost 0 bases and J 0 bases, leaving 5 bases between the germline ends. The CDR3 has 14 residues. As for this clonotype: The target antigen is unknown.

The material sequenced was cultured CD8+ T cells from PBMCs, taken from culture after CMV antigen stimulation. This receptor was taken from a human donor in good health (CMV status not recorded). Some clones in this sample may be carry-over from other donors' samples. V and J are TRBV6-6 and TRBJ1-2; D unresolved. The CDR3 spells CASSYSAPNYGYTF. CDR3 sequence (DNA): TGTGCCAGCAGTTACTCGGCTCCTAACTATGGCTACACCTTC.